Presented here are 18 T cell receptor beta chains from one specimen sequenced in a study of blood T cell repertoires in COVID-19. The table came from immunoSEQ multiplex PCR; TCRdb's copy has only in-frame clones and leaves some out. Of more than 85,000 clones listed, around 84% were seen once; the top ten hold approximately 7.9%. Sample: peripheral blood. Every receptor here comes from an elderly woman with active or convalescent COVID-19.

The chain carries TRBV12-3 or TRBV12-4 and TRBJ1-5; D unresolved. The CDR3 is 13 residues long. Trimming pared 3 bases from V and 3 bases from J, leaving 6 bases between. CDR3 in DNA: TGTGCCAGCAGTTTCACTCCCAATCAGCCCCAGCATTTT. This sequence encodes CASSFTPNQPQHF.

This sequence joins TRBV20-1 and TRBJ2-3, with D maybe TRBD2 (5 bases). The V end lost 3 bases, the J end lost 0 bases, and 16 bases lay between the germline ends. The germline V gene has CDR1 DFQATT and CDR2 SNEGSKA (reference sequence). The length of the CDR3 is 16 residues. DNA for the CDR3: TGCAGTGCTAGTAAGGGTACTAGAACTAGCACAGATACGCAGTATTTT. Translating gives CSASKGTRTSTDTQYF.

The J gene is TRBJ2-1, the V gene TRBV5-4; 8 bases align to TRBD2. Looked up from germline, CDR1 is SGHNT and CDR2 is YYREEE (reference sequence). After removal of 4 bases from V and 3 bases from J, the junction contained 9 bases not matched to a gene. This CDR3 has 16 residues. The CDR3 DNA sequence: TGTGCCAGCAGCACCCAAACGGGAGGGCACTACAATGAGCAGTTCTTC. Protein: CASSTQTGGHYNEQFF.

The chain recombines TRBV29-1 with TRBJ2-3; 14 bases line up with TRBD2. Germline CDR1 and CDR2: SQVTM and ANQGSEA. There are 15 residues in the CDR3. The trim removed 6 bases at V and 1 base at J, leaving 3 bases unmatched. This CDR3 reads CSVLGLAGGTDTQYF. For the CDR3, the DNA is TGCAGCGTCCTGGGACTAGCGGGAGGCACAGATACGCAGTATTTT.

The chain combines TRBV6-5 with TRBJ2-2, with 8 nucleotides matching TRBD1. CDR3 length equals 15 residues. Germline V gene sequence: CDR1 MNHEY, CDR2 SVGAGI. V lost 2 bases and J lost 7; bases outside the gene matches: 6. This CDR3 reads CASSYAGGIVGELFF. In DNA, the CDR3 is TGTGCCAGCAGTTACGCAGGGGGCATTGTCGGGGAGCTGTTTTTT.

This chain's CDR3 is CASSPLANTGELFF. The CDR3, as DNA: TGTGCCAGCAGCCCCCTAGCAAACACCGGGGAGCTGTTTTTT. The rearrangement links TRBV6-5 to TRBJ2-2, with D possibly matching TRBD2 (5 bases). The CDR3 has 14 residues. Germline values: CDR1 MNHEY, CDR2 SVGAGI. The germline V and J ends were trimmed by 6 bases and 2 bases, with 10 bases remaining between them.

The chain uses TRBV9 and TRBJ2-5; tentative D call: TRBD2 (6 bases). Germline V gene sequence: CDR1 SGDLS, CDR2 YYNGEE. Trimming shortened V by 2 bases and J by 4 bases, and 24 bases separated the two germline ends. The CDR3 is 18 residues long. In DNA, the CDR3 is TGTGCCAGCAGCGTGGGTCTGGCGGAGGGAAGTGTAGGAGAGACCCAGTACTTC. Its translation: CASSVGLAEGSVGETQYF.

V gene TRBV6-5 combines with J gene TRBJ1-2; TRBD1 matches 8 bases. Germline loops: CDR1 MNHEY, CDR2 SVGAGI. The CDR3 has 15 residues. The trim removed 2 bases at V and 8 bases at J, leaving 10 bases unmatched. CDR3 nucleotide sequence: TGTGCCAGCAGTTACGCGGGGGCAGGGGGCGCGGGCTACACCTTC. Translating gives CASSYAGAGGAGYTF.

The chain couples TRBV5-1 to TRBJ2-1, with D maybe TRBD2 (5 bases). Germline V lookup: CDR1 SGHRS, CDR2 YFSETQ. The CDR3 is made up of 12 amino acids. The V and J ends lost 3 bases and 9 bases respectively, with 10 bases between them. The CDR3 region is CASSSDYLEQFF. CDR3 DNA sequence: TGCGCCAGCAGCTCCGACTACCTTGAGCAGTTCTTC.

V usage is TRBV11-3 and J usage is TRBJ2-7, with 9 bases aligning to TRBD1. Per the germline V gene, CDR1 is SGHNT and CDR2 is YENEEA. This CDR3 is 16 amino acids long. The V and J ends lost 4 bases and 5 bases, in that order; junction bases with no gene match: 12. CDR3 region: CASSSGADRGKHEQYF. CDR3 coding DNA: TGTGCCAGCAGCTCAGGGGCGGACAGGGGAAAGCACGAGCAGTACTTC.

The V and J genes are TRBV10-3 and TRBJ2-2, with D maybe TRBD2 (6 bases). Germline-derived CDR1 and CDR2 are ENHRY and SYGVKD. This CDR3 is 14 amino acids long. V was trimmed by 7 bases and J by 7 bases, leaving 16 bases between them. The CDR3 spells CAITEEGMIGELFF. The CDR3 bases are TGTGCCATCACGGAGGAGGGAATGATCGGGGAGCTGTTTTTT.

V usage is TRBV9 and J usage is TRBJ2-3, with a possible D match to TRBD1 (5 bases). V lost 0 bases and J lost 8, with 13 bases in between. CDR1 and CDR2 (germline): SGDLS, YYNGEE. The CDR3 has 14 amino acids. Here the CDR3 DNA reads TGTGCCAGCAGCGTAGGGTTAGCCCAGGGTACGCAGTATTTT. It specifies CASSVGLAQGTQYF.

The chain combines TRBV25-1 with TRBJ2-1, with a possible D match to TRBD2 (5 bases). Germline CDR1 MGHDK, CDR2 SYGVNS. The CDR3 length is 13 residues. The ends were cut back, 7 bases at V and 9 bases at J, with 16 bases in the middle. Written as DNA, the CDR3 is TGTGCCAGCACCGAGGGTGACTACGGTGAGCAGTTCTTC. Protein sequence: CASTEGDYGEQFF.

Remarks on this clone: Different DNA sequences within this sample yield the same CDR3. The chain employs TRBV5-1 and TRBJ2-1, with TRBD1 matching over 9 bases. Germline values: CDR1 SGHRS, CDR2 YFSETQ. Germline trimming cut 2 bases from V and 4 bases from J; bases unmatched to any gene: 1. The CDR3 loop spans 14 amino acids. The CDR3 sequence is CASSFGTGYNEQFF. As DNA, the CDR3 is TGCGCCAGCAGCTTCGGGACAGGGTACAATGAGCAGTTCTTC.

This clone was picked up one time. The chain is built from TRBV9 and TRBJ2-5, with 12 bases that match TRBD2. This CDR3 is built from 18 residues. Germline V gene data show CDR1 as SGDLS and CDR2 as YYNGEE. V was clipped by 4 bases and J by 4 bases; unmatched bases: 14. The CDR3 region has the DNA TGTGCCAGCAGCCTCCGAGAGCCTCTAGCGGGAGGGCGAGAGACCCAGTACTTC. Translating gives CASSLREPLAGGRETQYF.

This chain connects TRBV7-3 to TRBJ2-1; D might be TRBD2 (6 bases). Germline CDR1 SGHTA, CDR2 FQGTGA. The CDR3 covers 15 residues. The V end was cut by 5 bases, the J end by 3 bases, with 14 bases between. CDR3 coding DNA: TGTGCCAGCAGCCGCGGGTTAGCGGTCTACAATGAGCAGTTCTTC. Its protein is CASSRGLAVYNEQFF.

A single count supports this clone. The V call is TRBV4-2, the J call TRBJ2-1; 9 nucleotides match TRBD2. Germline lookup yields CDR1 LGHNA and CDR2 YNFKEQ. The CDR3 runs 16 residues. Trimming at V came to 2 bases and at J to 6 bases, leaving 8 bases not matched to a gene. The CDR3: CASSQKMPAGGNEQFF. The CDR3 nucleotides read TGTGCCAGCAGCCAAAAAATGCCAGCGGGAGGCAATGAGCAGTTCTTC.

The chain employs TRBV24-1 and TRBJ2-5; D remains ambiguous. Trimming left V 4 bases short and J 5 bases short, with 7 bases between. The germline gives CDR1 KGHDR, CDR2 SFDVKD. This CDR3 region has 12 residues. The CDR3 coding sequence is TGTGCCACCAGTGACACTGTCGAGACCCAGTACTTC. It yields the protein CATSDTVETQYF.